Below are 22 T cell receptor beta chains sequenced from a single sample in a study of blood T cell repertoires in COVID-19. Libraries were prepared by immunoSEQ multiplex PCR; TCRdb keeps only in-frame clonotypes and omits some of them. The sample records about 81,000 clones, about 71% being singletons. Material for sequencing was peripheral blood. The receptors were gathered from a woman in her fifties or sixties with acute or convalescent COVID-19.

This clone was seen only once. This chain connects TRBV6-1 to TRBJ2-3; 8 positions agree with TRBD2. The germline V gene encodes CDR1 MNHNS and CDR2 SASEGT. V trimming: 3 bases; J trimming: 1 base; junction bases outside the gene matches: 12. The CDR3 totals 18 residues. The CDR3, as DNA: TGTGCCAGCAGTGAGGCCGGCGGGGGGAGCCCCGGCACAGATACGCAGTATTTT. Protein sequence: CASSEAGGGSPGTDTQYF.

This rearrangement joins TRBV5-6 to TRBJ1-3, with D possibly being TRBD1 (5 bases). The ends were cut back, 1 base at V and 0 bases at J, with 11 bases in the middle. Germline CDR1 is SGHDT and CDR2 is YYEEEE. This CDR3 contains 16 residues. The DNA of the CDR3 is TGTGCCAGCAGCTTGATCGACAGCGACTCTGGAAACACCATATATTTT. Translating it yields CASSLIDSDSGNTIYF.

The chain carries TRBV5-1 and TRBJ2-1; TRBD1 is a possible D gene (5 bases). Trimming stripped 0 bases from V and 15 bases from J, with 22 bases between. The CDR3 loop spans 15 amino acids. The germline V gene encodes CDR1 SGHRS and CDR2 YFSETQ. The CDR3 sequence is CASSLVTQGRRSAFF. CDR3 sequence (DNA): TGCGCCAGCAGCTTGGTAACCCAGGGTCGGAGAAGTGCGTTCTTC.

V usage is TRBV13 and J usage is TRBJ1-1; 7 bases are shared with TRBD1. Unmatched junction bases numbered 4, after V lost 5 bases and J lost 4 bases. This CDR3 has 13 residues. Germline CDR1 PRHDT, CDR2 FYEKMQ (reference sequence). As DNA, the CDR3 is TGTGCCAGCAGCCAGGGGGGAGGCACTGAAGCTTTCTTT. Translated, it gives CASSQGGGTEAFF.

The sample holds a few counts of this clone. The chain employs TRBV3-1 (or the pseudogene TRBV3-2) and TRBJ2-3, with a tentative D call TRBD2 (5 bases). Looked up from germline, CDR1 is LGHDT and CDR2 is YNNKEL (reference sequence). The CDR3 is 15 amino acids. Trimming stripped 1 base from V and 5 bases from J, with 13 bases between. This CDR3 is CASSQAWPGKDTQYF. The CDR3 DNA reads TGTGCCAGCAGCCAAGCTTGGCCGGGGAAAGATACGCAGTATTTT.

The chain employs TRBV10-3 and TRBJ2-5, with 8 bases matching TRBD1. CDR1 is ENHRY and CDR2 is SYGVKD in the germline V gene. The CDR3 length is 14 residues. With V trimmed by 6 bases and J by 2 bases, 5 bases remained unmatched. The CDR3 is CAISLGQGQETQYF. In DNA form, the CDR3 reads TGTGCCATCAGCCTAGGACAGGGACAAGAGACCCAGTACTTC.

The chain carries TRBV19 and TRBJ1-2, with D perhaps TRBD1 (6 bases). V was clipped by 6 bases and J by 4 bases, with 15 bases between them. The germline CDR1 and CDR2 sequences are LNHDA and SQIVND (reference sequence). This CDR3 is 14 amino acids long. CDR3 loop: CASRPDRFGYGYTF. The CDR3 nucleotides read TGTGCCAGTAGACCAGACAGGTTTGGCTATGGCTACACCTTC.

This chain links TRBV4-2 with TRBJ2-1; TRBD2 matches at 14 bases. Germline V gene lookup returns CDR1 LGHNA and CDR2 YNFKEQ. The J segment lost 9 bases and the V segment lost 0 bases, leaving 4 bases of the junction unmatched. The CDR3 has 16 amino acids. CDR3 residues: CASSQETSGGALEQFF. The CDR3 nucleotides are TGTGCCAGCAGCCAAGAGACTAGCGGGGGGGCCCTTGAGCAGTTCTTC.

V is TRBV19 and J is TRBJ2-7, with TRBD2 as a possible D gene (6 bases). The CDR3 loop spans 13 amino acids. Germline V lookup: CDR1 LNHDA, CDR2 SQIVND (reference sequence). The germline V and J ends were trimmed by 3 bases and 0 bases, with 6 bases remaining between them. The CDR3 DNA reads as TGTGCCAGTAGTATGGACTACTCCTACGAGCAGTACTTC. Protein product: CASSMDYSYEQYF. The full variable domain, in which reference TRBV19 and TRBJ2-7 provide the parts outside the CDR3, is DGGITQSPKYLFRKEGQNVTLSCEQNLNHDAMYWYRQDPGQGLRLIYYSQIVNDFQKGDIAEGYSVSREKKESFPLTVTSAQKNPTAFYLCASSMDYSYEQYFGPGTRLTVT.

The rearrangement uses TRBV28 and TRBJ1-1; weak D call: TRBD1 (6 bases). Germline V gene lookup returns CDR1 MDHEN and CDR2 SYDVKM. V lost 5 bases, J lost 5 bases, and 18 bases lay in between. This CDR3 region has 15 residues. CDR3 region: CASSLSGEGWTEAFF. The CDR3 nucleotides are TGTGCCAGCAGTCTCTCAGGGGAAGGTTGGACTGAAGCTTTCTTT.

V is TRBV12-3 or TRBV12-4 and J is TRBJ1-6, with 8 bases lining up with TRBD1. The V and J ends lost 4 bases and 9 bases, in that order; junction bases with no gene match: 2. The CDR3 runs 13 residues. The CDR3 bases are TGTGCCAGCAGTTATGGACAGGGTTCACCCCTCCACTTT. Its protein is CASSYGQGSPLHF.

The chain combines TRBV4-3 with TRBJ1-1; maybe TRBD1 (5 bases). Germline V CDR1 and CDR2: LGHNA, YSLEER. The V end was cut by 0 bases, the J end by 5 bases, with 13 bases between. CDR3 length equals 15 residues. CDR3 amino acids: CASSQEWQGGTEAFF. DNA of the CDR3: TGCGCCAGCAGCCAAGAATGGCAGGGAGGGACTGAAGCTTTCTTT.

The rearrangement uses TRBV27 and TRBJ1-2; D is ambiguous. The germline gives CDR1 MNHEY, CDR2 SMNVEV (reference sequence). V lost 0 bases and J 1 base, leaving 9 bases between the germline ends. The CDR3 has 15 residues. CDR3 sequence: CASSLSRVYNYGYTF. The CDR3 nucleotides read TGTGCCAGCAGTTTATCTCGGGTTTATAACTATGGCTACACCTTC.

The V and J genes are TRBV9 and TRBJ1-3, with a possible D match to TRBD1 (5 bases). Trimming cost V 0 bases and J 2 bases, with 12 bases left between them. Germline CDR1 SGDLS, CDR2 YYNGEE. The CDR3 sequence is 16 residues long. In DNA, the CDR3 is TGTGCCAGCAGCGTAGGGCAGGGCGAGGCTGGAAACACCATATATTTT. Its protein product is CASSVGQGEAGNTIYF. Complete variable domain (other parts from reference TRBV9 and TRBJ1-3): DSGVTQTPKHLITATGQRVTLRCSPRSGDLSVYWYQQSLDQGLQFLIQYYNGEERAKGNILERFSAQQFPDLHSELNLSSLELGDSALYFCASSVGQGEAGNTIYFGEGSWLTVV.

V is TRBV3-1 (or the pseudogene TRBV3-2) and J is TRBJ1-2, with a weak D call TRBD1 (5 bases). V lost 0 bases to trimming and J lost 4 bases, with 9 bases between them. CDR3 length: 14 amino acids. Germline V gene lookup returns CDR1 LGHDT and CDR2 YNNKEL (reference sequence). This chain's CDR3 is CASSQEGGAYGYTF. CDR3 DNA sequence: TGTGCCAGCAGCCAAGAAGGCGGGGCCTATGGCTACACCTTC.

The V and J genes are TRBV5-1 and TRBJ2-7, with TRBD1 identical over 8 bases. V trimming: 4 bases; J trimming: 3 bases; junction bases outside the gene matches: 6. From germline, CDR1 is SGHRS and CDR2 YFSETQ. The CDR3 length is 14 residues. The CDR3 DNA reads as TGCGCCAGCAGCCCCGGGACAGGTGACTACGAGCAGTACTTC. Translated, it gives CASSPGTGDYEQYF.

CDR3 DNA sequence: TGTGCAAGTCGCTTCCCCCAGGGGGGAAACACCATATATTTT. Encoded protein: CASRFPQGGNTIYF. The rearrangement links TRBV12-2 to TRBJ1-3; TRBD1 was called by the table and not checked on the DNA. TRBV12-2 is deemed a pseudogene. CDR3 length equals 14 residues.

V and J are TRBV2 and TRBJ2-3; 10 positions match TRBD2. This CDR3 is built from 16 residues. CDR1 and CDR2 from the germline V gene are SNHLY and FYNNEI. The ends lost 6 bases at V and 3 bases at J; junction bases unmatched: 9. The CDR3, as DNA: TGTGCCAGCAGGGTTACCAGCGGGGGGGATACAGATACGCAGTATTTT. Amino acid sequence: CASRVTSGGDTDTQYF.

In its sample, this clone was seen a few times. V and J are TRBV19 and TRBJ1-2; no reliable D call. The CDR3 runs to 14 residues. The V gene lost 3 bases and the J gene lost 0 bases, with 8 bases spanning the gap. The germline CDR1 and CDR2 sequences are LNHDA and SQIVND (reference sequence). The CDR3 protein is CASSIAGTNYGYTF. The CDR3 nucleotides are TGTGCCAGTAGTATCGCAGGTACTAACTATGGCTACACCTTC.

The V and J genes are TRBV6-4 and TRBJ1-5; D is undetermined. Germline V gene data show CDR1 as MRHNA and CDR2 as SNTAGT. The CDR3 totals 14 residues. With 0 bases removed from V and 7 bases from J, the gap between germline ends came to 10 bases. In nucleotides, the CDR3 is TGTGCCAGCAGTGACTCACCGGGAGAGCAGCCCCAGCATTTT. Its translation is CASSDSPGEQPQHF.

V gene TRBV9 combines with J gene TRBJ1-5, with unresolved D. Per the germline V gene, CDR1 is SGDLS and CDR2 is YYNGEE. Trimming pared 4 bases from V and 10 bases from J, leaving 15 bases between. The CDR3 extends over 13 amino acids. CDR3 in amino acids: CASSPSPGEPQHF. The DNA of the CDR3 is TGTGCCAGCAGCCCCAGTCCCGGGGAACCCCAGCATTTT.

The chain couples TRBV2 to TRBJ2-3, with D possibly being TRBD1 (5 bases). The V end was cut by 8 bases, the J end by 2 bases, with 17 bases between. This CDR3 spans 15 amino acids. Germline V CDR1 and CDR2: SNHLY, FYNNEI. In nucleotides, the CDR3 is TGTGCCAGCGAGCTTCGGACATTGTACACAGATACGCAGTATTTT. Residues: CASELRTLYTDTQYF.